Each of the 3 T cell receptor beta chains below was sequenced from the same sample in a study of blood T cell repertoires in COVID-19. The repertoire was sequenced with immunoSEQ multiplex PCR; TCRdb's copy has only in-frame clones and lacks some. The table includes about 260,000 clones, approximately 88% detected once. Sequencing was performed on PBMCs or T cells enriched from blood (not recorded which). Receptors originate from a woman in her thirties or forties who had been exposed to COVID-19.

The chain combines TRBV28 with TRBJ2-2; maybe TRBD1 (6 bases). The V and J ends lost 3 bases and 5 bases respectively, with 10 bases between them. This CDR3 has 14 amino acids. CDR1 is MDHEN, CDR2 SYDVKM, per germline. DNA of the CDR3: TGTGCCAGCAGTTTTCTCAGGGGAACCGGGGAGCTGTTTTTT. Its translation: CASSFLRGTGELFF. Full variable domain (remainder filled in from reference TRBV28 and TRBJ2-2): DVKVTQSSRYLVKRTGEKVFLECVQDMDHENMFWYRQDPGLGLRLIYFSYDVKMKEKGDIPEGYSVSREKKERFSLILESASTNQTSMYLCASSFLRGTGELFFGEGSRLTVL.

The chain is built from TRBV5-4 and TRBJ2-3, with D unclear. This CDR3 region has 14 residues. The V end lost 1 base, the J end lost 4 bases, and 10 bases lay between the germline ends. In germline, CDR1 is SGHNT, CDR2 YYREEE (reference sequence). CDR3 in DNA: TGTGCCAGCAGCTTGAACATCTCACCAGATACGCAGTATTTT. This gives the protein CASSLNISPDTQYF.

The chain is built from TRBV15 and TRBJ2-3, with D possibly being TRBD2 (5 bases). V was shortened by 2 bases and J by 3 bases, with 12 bases between the two germline ends. The CDR3 contains 15 residues. Germline assignment: CDR1 LNHNV and CDR2 YYDKDF (reference sequence). CDR3 nucleotide sequence: TGTGCCACCAGCAGATCCTCGCGCGGGACAGATACGCAGTATTTT. As protein: CATSRSSRGTDTQYF. The full variable domain, rest sourced from reference TRBV15 and TRBJ2-3, is DAMVIQNPRYQVTQFGKPVTLSCSQTLNHNVMYWYQQKSSQAPKLLFHYYDKDFNNEADTPDNFQSRRPNTSFCFLDIRSPGLGDTAMYLCATSRSSRGTDTQYFGPGTRLTVL.